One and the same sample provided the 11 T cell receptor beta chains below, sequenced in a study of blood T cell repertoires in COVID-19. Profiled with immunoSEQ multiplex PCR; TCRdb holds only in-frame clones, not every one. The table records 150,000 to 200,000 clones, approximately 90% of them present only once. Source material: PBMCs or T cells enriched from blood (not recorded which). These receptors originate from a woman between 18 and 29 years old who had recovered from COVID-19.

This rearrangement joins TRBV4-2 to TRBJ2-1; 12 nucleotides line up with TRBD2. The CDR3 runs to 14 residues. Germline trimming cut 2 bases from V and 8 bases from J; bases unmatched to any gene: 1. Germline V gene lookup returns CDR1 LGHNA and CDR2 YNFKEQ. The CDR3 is CASSQSSGRDEQFF. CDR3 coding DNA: TGTGCCAGCAGCCAATCTAGCGGGAGGGATGAGCAGTTCTTC.

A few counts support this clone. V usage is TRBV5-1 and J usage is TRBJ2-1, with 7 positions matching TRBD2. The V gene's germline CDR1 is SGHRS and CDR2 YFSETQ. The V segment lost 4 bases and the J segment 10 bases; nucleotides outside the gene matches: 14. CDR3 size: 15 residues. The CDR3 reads CASSRSGASLGEQFF. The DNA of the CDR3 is TGCGCCAGCAGCCGGAGCGGGGCCTCCCTGGGGGAGCAGTTCTTC.

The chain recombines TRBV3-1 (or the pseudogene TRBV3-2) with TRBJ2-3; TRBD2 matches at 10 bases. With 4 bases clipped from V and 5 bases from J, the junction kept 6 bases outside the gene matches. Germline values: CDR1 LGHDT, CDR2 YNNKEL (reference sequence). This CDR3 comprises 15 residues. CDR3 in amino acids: CASSPSGSSIDTQYF. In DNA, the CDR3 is TGTGCCAGCAGCCCTAGCGGGAGTTCGATAGATACGCAGTATTTT.

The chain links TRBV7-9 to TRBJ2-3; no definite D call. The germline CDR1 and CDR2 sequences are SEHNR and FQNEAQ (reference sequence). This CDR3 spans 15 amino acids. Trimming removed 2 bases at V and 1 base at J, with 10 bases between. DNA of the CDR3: TGTGCCAGCAGCTTACTGGAGTGGGGCACAGATACGCAGTATTTT. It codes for CASSLLEWGTDTQYF. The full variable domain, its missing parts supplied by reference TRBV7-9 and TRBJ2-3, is DTGVSQNPRHKITKRGQNVTFRCDPISEHNRLYWYRQTLGQGPEFLTYFQNEAQLEKSRLLSDRFSAERPKGSFSTLEIQRTEQGDSAMYLCASSLLEWGTDTQYFGPGTRLTVL.

The CDR3 DNA sequence: TGTGCCAGCAGTTTAACGGGACAGGGTACCTACGAGCAGTACTTC. This encodes CASSLTGQGTYEQYF. The genes are TRBV27 and TRBJ2-7; 9 bases match TRBD1. This CDR3 contains 15 residues. Germline loops: CDR1 MNHEY, CDR2 SMNVEV (reference sequence). V shed 2 bases, J shed 2 bases, and the junction held 4 bases outside the gene matches.

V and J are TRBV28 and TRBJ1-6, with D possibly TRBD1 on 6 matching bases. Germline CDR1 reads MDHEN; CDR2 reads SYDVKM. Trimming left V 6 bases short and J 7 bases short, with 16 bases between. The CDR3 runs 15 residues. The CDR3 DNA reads TGTGCCAGCAGGCCGGGCGGGGGGGGCAATTCACCCCTCCACTTT. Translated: CASRPGGGGNSPLHF.

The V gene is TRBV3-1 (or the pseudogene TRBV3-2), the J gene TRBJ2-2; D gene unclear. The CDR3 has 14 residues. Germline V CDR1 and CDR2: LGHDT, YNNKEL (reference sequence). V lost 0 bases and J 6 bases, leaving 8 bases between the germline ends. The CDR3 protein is CASSQDRLAGELFF. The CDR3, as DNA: TGTGCCAGCAGCCAAGATCGGCTAGCCGGGGAGCTGTTTTTT.

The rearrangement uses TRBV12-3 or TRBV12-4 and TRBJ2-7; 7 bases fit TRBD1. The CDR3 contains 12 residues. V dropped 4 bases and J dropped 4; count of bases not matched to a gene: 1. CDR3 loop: CASSSDRYEQYF. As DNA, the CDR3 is TGTGCCAGCAGTTCGGACAGGTACGAGCAGTACTTC.

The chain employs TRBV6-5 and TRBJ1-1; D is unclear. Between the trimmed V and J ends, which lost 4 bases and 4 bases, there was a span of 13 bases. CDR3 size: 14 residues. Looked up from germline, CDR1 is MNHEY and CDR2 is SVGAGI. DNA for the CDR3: TGTGCCAGCAGTTCGAAGTCGGGGTTCACTGAAGCTTTCTTT. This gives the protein CASSSKSGFTEAFF.

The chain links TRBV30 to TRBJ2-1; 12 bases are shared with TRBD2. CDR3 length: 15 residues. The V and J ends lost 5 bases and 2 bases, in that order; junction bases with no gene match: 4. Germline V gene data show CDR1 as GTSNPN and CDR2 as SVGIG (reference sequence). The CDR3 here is CAWALAGGPYNEQFF. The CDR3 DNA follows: TGTGCCTGGGCCCTAGCGGGAGGGCCCTACAATGAGCAGTTCTTC.

CDR3 coding DNA: TGCGCCAGCAGCCTGAGGGACAGAACAAACACTGAAGCTTTCTTT. This gives the protein CASSLRDRTNTEAFF. The chain joins TRBV4-1 to TRBJ1-1; TRBD1 matches 7 bases. This CDR3 is 15 amino acids long. Looked up from germline, CDR1 is MGHRA and CDR2 is YSYEKL. With 4 bases clipped from V and 2 bases from J, the junction kept 7 bases outside the gene matches.